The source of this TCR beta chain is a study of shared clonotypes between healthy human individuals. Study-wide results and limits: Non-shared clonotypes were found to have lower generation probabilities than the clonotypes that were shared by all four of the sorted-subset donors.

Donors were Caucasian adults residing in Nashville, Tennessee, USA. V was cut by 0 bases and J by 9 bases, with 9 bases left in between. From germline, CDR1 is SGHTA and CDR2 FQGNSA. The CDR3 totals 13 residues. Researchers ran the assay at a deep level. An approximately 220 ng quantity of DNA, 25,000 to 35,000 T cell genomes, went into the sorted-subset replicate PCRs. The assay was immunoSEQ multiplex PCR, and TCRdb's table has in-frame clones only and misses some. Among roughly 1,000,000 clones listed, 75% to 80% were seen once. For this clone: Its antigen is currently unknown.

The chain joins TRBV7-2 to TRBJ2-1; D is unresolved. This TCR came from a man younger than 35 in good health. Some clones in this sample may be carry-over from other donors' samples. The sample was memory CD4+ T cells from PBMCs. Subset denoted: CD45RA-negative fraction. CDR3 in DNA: TGTGCCAGCAGCTTAGCGCCACGGGTTGAGCAGTTCTTC. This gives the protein CASSLAPRVEQFF.